This entry concerns a single T cell receptor (beta chain). The target antigen is unknown. The data belong to a study of cytotoxic CD8 clonotypes in ibrutinib-treated CLL. Study-level information: Enrolment comprised roughly 11 relapsed/refractory and around 15 treatment-naive patients; under 18 were IGHV unmutated. Response samples were taken after a median around 11 months of treatment, range 6 to 36.

TCRdb keeps only in-frame clones here, not all; method: immunoSEQ multiplex PCR. The sample records under 30,000 clones, about 70% being singletons. Study-wide results and caveats: Clonality increased at ibrutinib response, then returned toward baseline at progression. Few clonotypes were public, and these shrank or held steady under treatment.

This CDR3 is 14 amino acids long. Germline CDR1 is MNHEY and CDR2 is SVGAGI. V lost 6 bases to trimming and J lost 3 bases, with 9 bases between them. The chain couples TRBV6-5 to TRBJ1-6, with D perhaps TRBD1 (5 bases). The receptor was derived from a human donor with chronic lymphocytic leukemia. Material: PBMCs, obtained after 36 months of ibrutinib treatment. The CDR3 region has the DNA TGTGCCAGCAGCAGACAGATCTATAATTCACCCCTCCACTTT. It encodes CASSRQIYNSPLHF.